This TCR beta chain was sequenced for a study of shared clonotypes between healthy human individuals (dated by TCRdb to about 2020). Regarding the complete study: A couple of women and a few men aged 18 to 49 years were included in the cohort. For each donor, CD4 naive and CD4 memory were each given three plates, CD8 naive was given two plates, and CD8 memory was given one plate. To estimate repertoire size and how much clonotype sharing occurs between individuals, the study deeply sequenced the blood TCR repertoires of five healthy adults. Different laboratories and diverse techniques were used to prepare libraries and sequence TCR repertoires, to increase sequencing depth and limit assay-specific biases. Each donor's leukapheresis produced roughly between roughly 0.85 and 9.5 billion PBMCs. Overall study outcomes, separate from this receptor: Sampling was restricted to blood, and TCR repertoires in tissues likely differ from the TCR repertoires found in blood. Compared with non-shared clonotypes, the clonotypes found in all four sorted-subset donors had higher generation probabilities. Even with the large sequencing depth, rarefaction of the sorted-subset datasets indicated that sequencing was incomplete. Sharing across a few donors was observed for about 4.8% of naive CD4, around 3.5% of naive CD8, about 2.5% of memory CD4, and roughly 0.4% of memory CD8 clonotypes. Naive subsets generally had larger estimated clonotype richness than memory subsets. The genetic and exposure-history diversity represented was limited by the small number of donors. Based on pairwise subsampling, the degree of clonotype sharing among donors was expected to be affected by sequencing depth.

Notes on this clone: The antigen this receptor binds is unknown. Per-nucleotide qualities are absent, and no much larger clonotype sits a single base away.

The donors were healthy, HIV-negative adults who had no recently reported acute infections or vaccinations. Only Caucasian adults living in Nashville, Tennessee, USA were represented among the donors. CD4+ T cells were enriched by magnetic negative selection; naive cells were then positively selected on CD45RA, and the negative fraction formed the memory subset. Blood was collected by leukapheresis, and PBMCs were isolated by Ficoll-Histopaque density gradient centrifugation and then cryopreserved in liquid nitrogen vapor phase. Analytical flow cytometry was used to check the purity and quantity of each magnetically sorted T cell population. Genomic DNA was isolated from each sorted fraction and quantified by UV absorbance on a Nanodrop 2000c. Using the deep immunoSEQ assay, TCR CDR3 regions were amplified from genomic DNA by multiplex PCR. Extracted genomic DNA from each cell subset was spread evenly across all wells of several immunoSEQ 96-well plates, with each plate serving as a replicate. For sorted subsets, each replicate PCR was loaded with approximately 200 ng genomic DNA, equivalent to 30,000 or so T cell genomes. Purified libraries were quantified with a Qubit 3.0 fluorometer, sized on a Bioanalyzer 2100, and re-quantified with the KAPA Library Quantification kit. Every immunoSEQ 96-well plate was sequenced on a dedicated single-read 150-cycle Illumina NextSeq 550 flow cell. As for the authors' bioinformatics: The immunoSEQ output contained only junctional sequences without quality scores, so filtering could not match that applied to full-length reads. Sequences were annotated with PyIR, a Python wrapper for IgBLAST v1.9, and V/J genes and CDR3 were assigned using IMGT germline references. Reads were removed for weak V/J assignments (E-value above 1e-6), missing CDR3, stop codons, out-of-frame junctions, or ambiguous translated residues. V3J clonotypes were defined by identical inferred V gene, J gene, and CDR3 amino acid sequence. To compute the percentage overlap between repertoires, the number of shared unique clonotypes was divided by the size of the smaller repertoire. Richness of each repertoire was evaluated using RTK rarefaction, the Chao1 estimator, and Recon v2.1 estimates of unobserved clonotypes. For all TCRbeta clonotypes obtained by the gDNA method from several donors, generation probabilities were computed with OLGA. This immuneACCESS table, as held by TCRdb, lists in-frame sequences with V and J called but not all clones. Of the missing ones, under half trace to an unresolved V gene in checked studies; the others have no known cause. That table is the source of V, J and clone size, and D and trimming were worked out from the DNA. For this sample the table gives nearly 1 million clones, of which about 80% were detected only once. The ten biggest clones cover approximately 1.5% of the sample.

CDR1 LNHDA and CDR2 SQIVND were looked up in the germline V gene (reference sequence). At the junction V is shortened by 3 bases and J by 1 base, with 6 bases in between. The cysteine opens and the phenylalanine closes a CDR3 of 14 amino acids. The entry retains the CDR3 DNA only, 42 bases that are in frame from base 1. In this chain, TRBV19 is recombined with TRBJ2-2; a tentative D call is TRBD1 (6 bases match). Sequenced material: memory CD4+ T cells sorted from blood. Reading the label with the study, this specimen's cell subset or site is: CD45RA-negative fraction. The TCR was taken from a young man in good health. The CDR3 reads as follows: CASSMDRNTGELFF. Read as DNA, the sequence is TGTGCCAGTAGTATGGACAGGAACACCGGGGAGCTGTTTTTT.